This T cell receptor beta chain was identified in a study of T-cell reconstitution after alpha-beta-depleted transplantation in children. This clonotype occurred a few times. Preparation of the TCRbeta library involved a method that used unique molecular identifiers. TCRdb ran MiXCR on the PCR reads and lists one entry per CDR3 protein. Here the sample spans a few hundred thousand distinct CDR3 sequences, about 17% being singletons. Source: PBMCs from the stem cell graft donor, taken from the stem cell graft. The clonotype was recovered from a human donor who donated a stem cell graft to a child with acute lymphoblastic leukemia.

This CDR3 is CASTFGGKETQYF. The CDR3 nucleotides read TGCGCCAGCACCTTTGGCGGAAAAGAGACCCAGTACTTC. The gene calls are TRBV5-1 and TRBJ2-5, with no clear D. The CDR3 covers 13 residues. Germline assignment: CDR1 SGHRS and CDR2 YFSETQ. V lost 6 bases, J lost 3 bases, and 12 bases lay in between.